These 15 T cell receptor beta chains were all obtained from the same sample, sequenced in a study of T cell responses to AZD1222 COVID-19 vaccine. TCRdb's table, derived via immunoSEQ multiplex PCR, lists solely in-frame clones and lacks some. The table shows roughly 140,000 clones, with approximately 89% occurring only once. The material sequenced was peripheral blood, taken on day 0 of AZD1222 vaccination. Every receptor here comes from an adult in good health.

V gene TRBV4-1 combines with J gene TRBJ2-3, with D tentatively TRBD2 (6 bases). V was cut by 3 bases and J by 5 bases, with 12 bases left in between. Germline assignment: CDR1 MGHRA and CDR2 YSYEKL. The CDR3 is 14 residues long. The CDR3 sequence is CASSQEGRRDTQYF. CDR3 nucleotide sequence: TGCGCCAGCAGCCAGGAGGGCCGGAGAGATACGCAGTATTTT.

The V call is TRBV6-2 or TRBV6-3, the J call TRBJ2-7; D is unresolved. The CDR3 has 12 amino acids. The V end was cut by 6 bases, the J end by 3 bases, with 9 bases between. Germline CDR1 is MNHEY and CDR2 is SVGEGT. The CDR3 DNA reads TGTGCCAGCAGCCAAACATACTACGAGCAGTACTTC. It is translated as CASSQTYYEQYF.

The chain employs TRBV27 and TRBJ2-3; the match to TRBD2 covers 12 bases. The V segment lost 4 bases and the J segment 4 bases; nucleotides outside the gene matches: 12. The length of the CDR3 is 18 residues. Germline CDR1 is MNHEY and CDR2 is SMNVEV (reference sequence). For the CDR3, the DNA is TGTGCCAGCAGTTCCACAACCAGACTAGCGGGAGCCCCAGATACGCAGTATTTT. Encoded protein: CASSSTTRLAGAPDTQYF.

The genes are TRBV10-3 and TRBJ1-5; no firm D call. From germline, CDR1 is ENHRY and CDR2 SYGVKD. This CDR3 is built from 13 residues. Trimming shortened V by 3 bases and J by 6 bases, and 9 bases separated the two germline ends. CDR3 in DNA: TGTGCCATCAGTGAAGACGGTTTTCAGCCCCAGCATTTT. This codes for CAISEDGFQPQHF.

The chain uses TRBV29-1 and TRBJ1-2; possibly TRBD1 for D (6 bases). The CDR3 has 15 residues. Germline V CDR1 and CDR2: SQVTM, ANQGSEA. V gave up 3 bases and J gave up 1 base, with 15 bases separating them. The CDR3 reads CSVDGPGGHNYGYTF. CDR3 DNA sequence: TGCAGCGTTGATGGGCCCGGGGGGCATAACTATGGCTACACCTTC.

The chain combines TRBV2 with TRBJ2-7, with 11 positions matching TRBD1. V lost 6 bases and J lost 4; bases outside the gene matches: 5. Germline lookup yields CDR1 SNHLY and CDR2 FYNNEI. This CDR3 region has 14 residues. DNA of the CDR3: TGTGCCAGCAGAGGACAGGGGGCAGTGTACGAGCAGTACTTC. Its protein product is CASRGQGAVYEQYF.

The chain links TRBV4-3 to TRBJ1-2; D not resolved. This CDR3 spans 13 amino acids. Trimming took 0 bases from V and 6 from J, leaving 8 bases between them. Germline CDR1 LGHNA, CDR2 YSLEER. CDR3 DNA sequence: TGCGCCAGCAGCCAAGACGGCAGAAATGGCTACACCTTC. It encodes CASSQDGRNGYTF.

V gene TRBV4-2 combines with J gene TRBJ2-1; 9 nucleotides match TRBD2. The length of the CDR3 is 19 residues. Per germline, CDR1 LGHNA and CDR2 YNFKEQ. The V segment lost 0 bases and the J segment 8 bases; nucleotides outside the gene matches: 17. The CDR3 bases are TGTGCCAGCAGCCAAGATCGCCGGGCTAGCGGGAAATCTCCCGATGAGCAGTTCTTC. Translated, it gives CASSQDRRASGKSPDEQFF.

The V call is TRBV6-2 or TRBV6-3, the J call TRBJ1-2; D unresolved. Germline V CDR1 and CDR2: MNHEY, SVGEGT. With 6 bases removed from V and 2 bases from J, the gap between germline ends came to 16 bases. CDR3 length: 15 residues. CDR3 region: CASSPWTLGNYGYTF. The CDR3 DNA is TGTGCCAGCAGCCCCTGGACCCTAGGGAACTATGGCTACACCTTC.

This chain connects TRBV10-3 to TRBJ2-1; 11 bases match TRBD2. V lost 1 base, J lost 3 bases, and 8 bases stayed unmatched. In germline, CDR1 is ENHRY, CDR2 SYGVKD. The CDR3 runs to 18 residues. CDR3 DNA: TGTGCCATCAGTGAGTACCTTACTAGCGGGAGCGACTACAATGAGCAGTTCTTC. Its translation is CAISEYLTSGSDYNEQFF.

This sequence joins TRBV6-5 and TRBJ2-5, with D perhaps matching TRBD1 (5 bases). Deletions cut 10 bases from V and 2 bases from J, with 14 bases between. Germline lookup yields CDR1 MNHEY and CDR2 SVGAGI. The CDR3 covers 13 residues. This CDR3 reads CAISRQIQETQYF. CDR3 nucleotides: TGTGCCATCTCAAGACAGATACAAGAGACCCAGTACTTC.

The chain links TRBV3-1 (or the pseudogene TRBV3-2) to TRBJ2-2; possibly TRBD2 for D (5 bases). CDR3 length: 14 residues. The V end lost 0 bases, the J end lost 5 bases, and 7 bases lay between the germline ends. CDR1 and CDR2 from the germline V gene are LGHDT and YNNKEL (reference sequence). Here the CDR3 DNA reads TGTGCCAGCAGCCAAGAGTGGACTACCGGGGAGCTGTTTTTT. It specifies CASSQEWTTGELFF.

The chain is built from TRBV24-1 and TRBJ1-2; D unclear. This CDR3 comprises 14 residues. Germline assignment: CDR1 KGHDR and CDR2 SFDVKD. V was pared by 4 bases and J by 2 bases, with 10 bases between. CDR3 protein: CATSDPGRNYGYTF. The CDR3 nucleotides read TGTGCCACCAGTGACCCAGGAAGGAACTATGGCTACACCTTC.

The chain uses TRBV10-3 and TRBJ1-5; TRBD1 aligns across 7 bases. V shed 0 bases, J shed 3 bases, and the junction held 5 bases outside the gene matches. The CDR3 covers 16 residues. The germline V gene has CDR1 ENHRY and CDR2 SYGVKD. The CDR3 is CAISESQGIPNQPQHF. CDR3 in DNA: TGTGCCATCAGTGAGTCACAGGGGATTCCCAATCAGCCCCAGCATTTT.

This rearrangement joins TRBV4-2 to TRBJ2-7; 7 bases are shared with TRBD2. J gave up 2 bases and V 1 base, and 5 bases lay outside the gene matches. This CDR3 is built from 15 residues. Germline CDR1 and CDR2: LGHNA and YNFKEQ. Written as DNA, the CDR3 is TGTGCCAGCAGCCAAGGGAGCGGGGAAACCTACGAGCAGTACTTC. It is translated as CASSQGSGETYEQYF.